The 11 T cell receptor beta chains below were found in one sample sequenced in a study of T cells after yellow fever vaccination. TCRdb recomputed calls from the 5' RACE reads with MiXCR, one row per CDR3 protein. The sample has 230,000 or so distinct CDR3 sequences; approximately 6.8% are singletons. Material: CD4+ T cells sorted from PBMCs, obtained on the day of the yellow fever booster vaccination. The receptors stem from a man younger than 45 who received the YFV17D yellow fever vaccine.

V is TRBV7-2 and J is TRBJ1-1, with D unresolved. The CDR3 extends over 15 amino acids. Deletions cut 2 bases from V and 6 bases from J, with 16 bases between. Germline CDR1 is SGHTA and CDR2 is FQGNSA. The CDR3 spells CASSLTQAGRAEAFF. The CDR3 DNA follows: TGTGCCAGCAGCTTAACCCAGGCGGGTAGGGCTGAAGCTTTCTTT.

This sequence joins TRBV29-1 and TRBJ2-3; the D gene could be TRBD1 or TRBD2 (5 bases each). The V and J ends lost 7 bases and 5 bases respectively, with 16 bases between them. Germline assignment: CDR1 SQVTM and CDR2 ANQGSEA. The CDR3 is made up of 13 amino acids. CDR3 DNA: TGCAGCGCTGGGACGAATAGGGAAGATACGCAGTATTTT. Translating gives CSAGTNREDTQYF.

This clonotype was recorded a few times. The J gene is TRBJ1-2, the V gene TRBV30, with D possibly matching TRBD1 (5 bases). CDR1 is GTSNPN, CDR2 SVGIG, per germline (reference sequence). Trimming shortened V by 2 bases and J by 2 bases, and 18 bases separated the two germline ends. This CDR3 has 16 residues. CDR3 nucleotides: TGTGCCTGGAGTTGGGGCTCGGCGGGGATGAACTATGGCTACACCTTC. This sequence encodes CAWSWGSAGMNYGYTF.

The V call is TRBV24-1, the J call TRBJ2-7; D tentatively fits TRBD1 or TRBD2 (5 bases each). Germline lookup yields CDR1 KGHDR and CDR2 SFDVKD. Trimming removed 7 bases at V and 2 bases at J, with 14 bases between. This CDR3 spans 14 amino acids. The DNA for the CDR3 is TGTGCCACCAGCCGGGACGGTCTAACCTACGAGCAGTACTTC. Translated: CATSRDGLTYEQYF.

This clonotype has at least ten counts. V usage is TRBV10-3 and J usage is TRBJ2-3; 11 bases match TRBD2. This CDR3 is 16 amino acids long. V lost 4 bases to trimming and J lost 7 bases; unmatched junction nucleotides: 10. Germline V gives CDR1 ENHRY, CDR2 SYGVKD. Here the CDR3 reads CAISGALAGAMYTQYF. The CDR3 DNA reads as TGTGCCATCAGTGGCGCACTAGCGGGAGCTATGTATACGCAGTATTTT.

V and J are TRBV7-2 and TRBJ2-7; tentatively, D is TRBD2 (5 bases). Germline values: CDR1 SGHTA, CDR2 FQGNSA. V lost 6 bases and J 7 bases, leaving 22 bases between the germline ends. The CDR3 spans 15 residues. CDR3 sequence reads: CASSLRVGETGEQYF. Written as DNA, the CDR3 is TGTGCCAGCAGTTTGAGGGTCGGGGAAACGGGGGAGCAGTACTTC.

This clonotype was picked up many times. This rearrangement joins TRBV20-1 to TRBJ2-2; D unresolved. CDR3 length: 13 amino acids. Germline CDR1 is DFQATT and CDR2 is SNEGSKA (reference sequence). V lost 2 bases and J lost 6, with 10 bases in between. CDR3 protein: CSARQVRAGELFF. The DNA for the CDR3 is TGCAGTGCTAGACAGGTCCGGGCCGGGGAGCTGTTTTTT.

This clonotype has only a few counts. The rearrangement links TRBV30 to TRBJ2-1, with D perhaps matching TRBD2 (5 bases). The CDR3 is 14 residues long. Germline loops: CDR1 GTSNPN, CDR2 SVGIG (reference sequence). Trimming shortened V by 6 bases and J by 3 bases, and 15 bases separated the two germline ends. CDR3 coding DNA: TGTGCCTGTCAGACCGGAAGCGGCTACAATGAGCAGTTCTTC. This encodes CACQTGSGYNEQFF. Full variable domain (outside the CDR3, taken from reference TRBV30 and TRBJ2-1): SQTIHQWPATLVQPVGSPLSLECTVEGTSNPNLYWYRQAAGRGLQLLFYSVGIGQISSEVPQNLSASRPQDRQFILSSKKLLLSDSGFYLCACQTGSGYNEQFFGPGTRLTVL.

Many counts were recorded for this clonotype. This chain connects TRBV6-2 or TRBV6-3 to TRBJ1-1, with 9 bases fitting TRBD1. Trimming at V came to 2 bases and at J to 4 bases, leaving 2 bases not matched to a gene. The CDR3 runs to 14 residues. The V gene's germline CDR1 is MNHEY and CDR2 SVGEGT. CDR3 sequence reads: CASSYGTGPTEAFF. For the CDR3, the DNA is TGTGCCAGCAGTTACGGGACAGGGCCCACTGAAGCTTTCTTT.

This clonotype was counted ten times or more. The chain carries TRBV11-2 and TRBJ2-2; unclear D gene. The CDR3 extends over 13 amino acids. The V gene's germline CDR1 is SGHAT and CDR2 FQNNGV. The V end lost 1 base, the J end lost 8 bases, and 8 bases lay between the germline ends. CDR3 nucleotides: TGTGCCAGCAGCTTAGGGGAATGGGGGGAGCTGTTTTTT. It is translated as CASSLGEWGELFF.

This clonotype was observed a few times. The CDR3 DNA follows: TGTGCCAGCAACGTCAGCCAACTCTGTCCCTACGAGCAGTACTTC. It codes for CASNVSQLCPYEQYF. The gene calls are TRBV12-1 and TRBJ2-7; the DNA was not used to check the table's D call, TRBD1. TRBV12-1 is a pseudogene. The CDR3 is made up of 15 amino acids.